A single sample gave rise to the 5 T cell receptor beta chains below, sequenced in a study of CD8+CD57+ T cells in acquired aplastic anemia. Whoever was chosen for sequencing had shown CD8+CD57+ cell expansion by flow cytometry. Genomic DNA, serving as template, underwent TCR beta VDJ and CDR3 profiling. TCRdb re-called the reads through MiXCR, storing one row per CDR3 protein. Here the sample spans about 270,000 distinct CDR3 sequences, 82% being singletons. Specimen: sorted CD4+, CD8+, or CD8+CD57+ T cells (not recorded which) from PBMCs. The receptors here all came from a human donor with aplastic anemia.

There are a few counts of this clonotype. The rearrangement links TRBV9 to TRBJ2-5, with 9 bases lining up with TRBD1. Matching the DNA end better, TRBJ2-4 makes the J call doubtful. The CDR3 has 12 amino acids. Germline CDR1 is SGDLS and CDR2 is YYNGEE. The CDR3 loop reads CARQGAGDIQYF. The DNA for the CDR3 is TGTGCCAGACAGGGGGCTGGGGACATTCAGTACTTC.

This clonotype was found many times. The chain is built from TRBV3-1 and TRBJ2-1; 9 bases agree with TRBD2. CDR1 is LGHDT and CDR2 is YNNKEL in the germline V gene (reference sequence). V trimming: 6 bases; J trimming: 12 bases; junction bases outside the gene matches: 15. The CDR3 spans 15 residues. The CDR3 bases are TGTGCCAGCAGACCCACTAGCGGGCCTGTCGCCGGGCAGTTCTTC. This encodes CASRPTSGPVAGQFF.

Details on this clonotype: A read error is likely, as this CDR3 ends without the conserved phenylalanine or tryptophan. Because the CDR3's place on the DNA is in doubt, the DNA is left out and the CDR3 is given as listed by TCRdb. J is TRBJ2-1 and V is TRBV9; TRBD1 was called by the table and not checked on the DNA. Both ends counted, the CDR3 spans 8 residues. Germline V lookup: CDR1 SGDLS, CDR2 YYNGEE. CDR3: CASSAEGG.

The genes are TRBV12-3 or TRBV12-4 and TRBJ1-2, with D tentatively TRBD1 (6 bases). The V end was cut by 4 bases, the J end by 3 bases, with 15 bases between. This CDR3 contains 15 residues. The CDR3 loop reads CASSSFRGLDYGYTF. DNA for the CDR3: TGTGCCAGCAGTTCCTTCAGGGGCTTGGACTATGGCTACACCTTC.

CDR3 nucleotide sequence: TGCAGTGCTAGCGACAGAGCGGAGGGGGATGAAAAACTGTTTTTT. Residues: CSASDRAEGDEKLFF. This chain links TRBV20-1 with TRBJ1-4, with D perhaps matching TRBD1 (6 bases). Trimming stripped 3 bases from V and 6 bases from J, with 17 bases between. The CDR3 covers 15 residues. Germline V gene sequence: CDR1 DFQATT, CDR2 SNEGSKA (reference sequence).